One sample yielded the 24 T cell receptor beta chains listed below, sequenced in a study of T cell responses to AZD1222 COVID-19 vaccine. Sequenced by immunoSEQ multiplex PCR; TCRdb stores in-frame clones only, minus some. The table lists roughly 67,000 clones, about nine tenths of them singletons, with 15% to 20% in the top ten. The specimen was peripheral blood, collected on day 0 of AZD1222 vaccination. The receptors here all came from an adult in good health.

The chain joins TRBV30 to TRBJ2-7, with D hard to call. V was shortened by 0 bases and J by 6 bases, with 6 bases between the two germline ends. This CDR3 spans 11 amino acids. Per germline, CDR1 GTSNPN and CDR2 SVGIG (reference sequence). CDR3 nucleotide sequence: TGTGCCTGGAGTGTTAAGGCCGAGCAGTACTTC. Translating gives CAWSVKAEQYF.

This clone has a single count. V gene TRBV27 combines with J gene TRBJ1-1; TRBD1 agrees at 7 bases. The CDR3 extends over 13 amino acids. Trimming at V came to 5 bases and at J to 4 bases, leaving 4 bases not matched to a gene. Germline V gives CDR1 MNHEY, CDR2 SMNVEV (reference sequence). CDR3 loop: CASSPQGTTEAFF. The CDR3 nucleotides read TGTGCCAGCAGTCCACAGGGGACCACTGAAGCTTTCTTT.

Only one count was recorded for this clone. The chain combines TRBV6-5 with TRBJ2-7, with D uncertain. V lost 0 bases and J lost 3, with 12 bases in between. The CDR3 runs 15 residues. Looked up from germline, CDR1 is MNHEY and CDR2 is SVGAGI. The CDR3 DNA sequence: TGTGCCAGCAGTTACTCGACCGGGCTACACTACGAGCAGTACTTC. It specifies CASSYSTGLHYEQYF.

The rearrangement joins TRBV28 to TRBJ2-7; unclear D gene. CDR3 length: 12 amino acids. The germline V gene has CDR1 MDHEN and CDR2 SYDVKM. Trimming took 8 bases from V and 1 from J, leaving 9 bases between them. This CDR3 reads CASSSTSYEQYF. CDR3 DNA sequence: TGTGCCAGCTCTTCCACATCCTACGAGCAGTACTTC.

The CDR3 nucleotides read TGTGCCTGGAGTGTACCCAGAGACAGGGGGCGCAAGGCTGAAGCTTTCTTT. It codes for CAWSVPRDRGRKAEAFF. V and J are TRBV30 and TRBJ1-1; the match to TRBD1 covers 10 bases. The V gene's germline CDR1 is GTSNPN and CDR2 SVGIG (reference sequence). The CDR3 consists of 17 residues. The V and J ends lost 0 bases and 6 bases, in that order; junction bases with no gene match: 13. The complete variable domain, with remaining parts taken from reference TRBV30 and TRBJ1-1, reads SQTIHQWPATLVQPVGSPLSLECTVEGTSNPNLYWYRQAAGRGLQLLFYSVGIGQISSEVPQNLSASRPQDRQFILSSKKLLLSDSGFYLCAWSVPRDRGRKAEAFFGQGTRLTVV.

The genes are TRBV28 and TRBJ2-1, with 8 bases identical to TRBD2. V dropped 7 bases and J dropped 4; count of bases not matched to a gene: 12. The germline V gene has CDR1 MDHEN and CDR2 SYDVKM. The CDR3 loop spans 16 amino acids. CDR3 residues: CASTMDRGGRYNEQFF. CDR3 nucleotides: TGTGCCAGCACCATGGATCGGGGGGGGCGGTACAATGAGCAGTTCTTC.

V usage is TRBV6-5 and J usage is TRBJ1-2, with D maybe TRBD1 (6 bases). Trimming left V 6 bases short and J 8 bases short, with 22 bases between. CDR1 is MNHEY, CDR2 SVGAGI, per germline. The CDR3 totals 15 residues. The CDR3 region is CASSHQTGFDGGYTF. Written as DNA, the CDR3 is TGTGCCAGCAGCCACCAGACAGGCTTTGACGGGGGCTACACCTTC.

V is TRBV25-1 and J is TRBJ1-1; 8 bases line up with TRBD1. The CDR3 loop spans 13 amino acids. V shed 6 bases, J shed 4 bases, and the junction held 4 bases outside the gene matches. CDR1 MGHDK and CDR2 SYGVNS come from the germline V gene. The CDR3 region is CASRQGARTEAFF. DNA for the CDR3: TGTGCCAGCAGGCAGGGGGCGCGCACTGAAGCTTTCTTT.

V is TRBV28 and J is TRBJ1-5; D might be TRBD1 (6 bases). This CDR3 has 18 amino acids. V dropped 3 bases and J dropped 0 bases, with 18 bases sitting between them. Germline V gives CDR1 MDHEN, CDR2 SYDVKM. The CDR3 DNA reads TGTGCCAGCAGTTTTTGGAACGAACAGGGATATAGCAATCAGCCCCAGCATTTT. Its protein is CASSFWNEQGYSNQPQHF.

CDR3 sequence (DNA): TGTGCCAGCAGCATCGCGGGGACAGGCGTCTACGAGCAGTACTTC. Protein: CASSIAGTGVYEQYF. The gene calls are TRBV5-6 and TRBJ2-7, with 8 bases aligning to TRBD1. The V gene's germline CDR1 is SGHDT and CDR2 YYEEEE. Trimming cost V 4 bases and J 3 bases; bases outside gene matches: 9. CDR3 size: 15 residues.

The chain employs TRBV6-1 and TRBJ2-7, with TRBD2 identical over 13 bases. The germline gives CDR1 MNHNS, CDR2 SASEGT. The V segment lost 3 bases and the J segment 2 bases; nucleotides outside the gene matches: 10. The CDR3 contains 18 residues. The CDR3 sequence is CASSEETSGRPETYEQYF. CDR3 bases: TGTGCCAGCAGTGAGGAGACTAGCGGGAGGCCTGAGACCTACGAGCAGTACTTC.

The sample holds one count of this clone. The chain links TRBV27 to TRBJ2-1, with 8 bases lining up with TRBD1. This CDR3 contains 18 residues. The V segment lost 8 bases and the J segment 0 bases; nucleotides outside the gene matches: 15. Germline-derived CDR1 and CDR2 are MNHEY and SMNVEV (reference sequence). CDR3: CASAPGDRGWSSYNEQFF. As DNA, the CDR3 is TGTGCCAGCGCTCCTGGTGACAGGGGATGGAGCTCCTACAATGAGCAGTTCTTC.

The genes are TRBV11-1 and TRBJ2-3, with 7 bases matching TRBD1. CDR3 size: 13 residues. From germline, CDR1 is SGHAT and CDR2 FQDESV (reference sequence). V dropped 1 base and J dropped 10; count of bases not matched to a gene: 5. The CDR3 protein is CASSLGQGLSQYF. In DNA form, the CDR3 reads TGTGCCAGCAGCTTAGGACAGGGATTATCGCAGTATTTT.

J is TRBJ1-1 and V is TRBV18, with D possibly TRBD1 on 6 matching bases. V gave up 2 bases and J gave up 2 bases, with 12 bases separating them. Per germline, CDR1 KGHSH and CDR2 LQKENI. The CDR3 is made up of 15 amino acids. DNA for the CDR3: TGTGCCAGCTCACCAATCCAGGGGAGAAACACTGAAGCTTTCTTT. Residues: CASSPIQGRNTEAFF.

J is TRBJ1-1 and V is TRBV7-8; no firm D call. CDR3 size: 15 residues. The germline CDR1 and CDR2 sequences are SGHVS and FQNEAQ. Trimming took 4 bases from V and 2 from J, leaving 14 bases between them. In nucleotides, the CDR3 is TGTGCCAGCAGCTCCAAAAGCCGGGCAAACACTGAAGCTTTCTTT. It translates to CASSSKSRANTEAFF.

This clone appeared a few times. This rearrangement joins TRBV2 to TRBJ1-5; 7 nucleotides match TRBD1. CDR3 length: 15 residues. V was pared by 7 bases and J by 4 bases, with 10 bases of the junction left unmatched. Germline V CDR1 and CDR2: SNHLY, FYNNEI. In DNA, the CDR3 is TGTGCCAGCATTAACCACCGGGACAGTAATCAGCCCCAGCATTTT. It translates to CASINHRDSNQPQHF.

The rearrangement joins TRBV5-4 to TRBJ2-5; tentative D call: TRBD1 (6 bases). CDR3 length: 15 amino acids. The V and J ends lost 0 bases and 5 bases respectively, with 14 bases between them. Germline V gives CDR1 SGHNT, CDR2 YYREEE (reference sequence). The CDR3 DNA is TGTGCCAGCAGCTTGGCAGACAGGTTAACGGAGACCCAGTACTTC. It is translated as CASSLADRLTETQYF. Variable domain in full (rest from reference TRBV5-4 and TRBJ2-5): ETGVTQSPTHLIKTRGQQVTLRCSSQSGHNTVSWYQQALGQGPQFIFQYYREEENGRGNFPPRFSGLQFPNYSSELNVNALELDDSALYLCASSLADRLTETQYFGPGTRLLVL.

This sequence joins TRBV11-1 and TRBJ2-7; 12 bases fit TRBD2. This CDR3 comprises 15 residues. V gave up 5 bases and J gave up 3 bases; unmatched junction bases: 5. Germline V gene data show CDR1 as SGHAT and CDR2 as FQDESV (reference sequence). CDR3 nucleotide sequence: TGTGCCAGCAGCGATGGACTAGCGGGGAACTACGAGCAGTACTTC. This codes for CASSDGLAGNYEQYF.

This chain joins TRBV5-4 and TRBJ2-3; TRBD2 matches 9 bases. Germline V CDR1 and CDR2: SGHNT, YYREEE (reference sequence). The J segment lost 3 bases and the V segment lost 1 base, leaving 3 bases of the junction unmatched. This CDR3 is built from 15 residues. The CDR3 DNA is TGTGCCAGCAGCTTGCTGGGACTAGCAACAGATACGCAGTATTTT. It codes for CASSLLGLATDTQYF.

The chain is built from TRBV5-1 and TRBJ2-3; D gene unclear. The CDR3 extends over 14 amino acids. V lost 3 bases, J lost 2 bases, and 10 bases lay in between. Per germline, CDR1 SGHRS and CDR2 YFSETQ. The CDR3 protein is CASSYADPTDTQYF. The CDR3 coding sequence is TGCGCCAGCAGCTATGCGGACCCCACAGATACGCAGTATTTT.

The J gene is TRBJ1-1, the V gene TRBV29-1; D remains ambiguous. V gave up 4 bases and J gave up 0 bases, with 15 bases separating them. Germline loops: CDR1 SQVTM, CDR2 ANQGSEA. CDR3 size: 15 residues. The CDR3 region is CSVAEGRLMNTEAFF. The CDR3 DNA follows: TGCAGCGTTGCGGAGGGCCGACTTATGAACACTGAAGCTTTCTTT.

This chain links TRBV28 with TRBJ1-5; D is unclear. Per the germline V gene, CDR1 is MDHEN and CDR2 is SYDVKM. CDR3 length: 13 residues. The V end lost 5 bases, the J end lost 7 bases, and 12 bases lay between the germline ends. The CDR3 DNA reads TGTGCCAGCAGTGAAACATCTTCCCAGCCCCAGCATTTT. Amino acids: CASSETSSQPQHF.

This CDR3 reads CASSSDRISGSAKNIQYF. As DNA, the CDR3 is TGTGCCAGCAGCTCGGACAGAATATCAGGTTCGGCCAAAAACATTCAGTACTTC. V is TRBV5-4 and J is TRBJ2-4; TRBD1 might be the D (6 bases). The ends were cut back, 3 bases at V and 1 base at J, with 20 bases in the middle. The CDR3 runs to 18 residues. Germline CDR1 is SGHNT and CDR2 is YYREEE (reference sequence).

The chain links TRBV6-4 to TRBJ1-1; 8 nucleotides agree with TRBD1. Per germline, CDR1 MRHNA and CDR2 SNTAGT. Germline trimming cut 5 bases from V and 11 bases from J; bases unmatched to any gene: 13. This CDR3 comprises 14 residues. The CDR3 DNA sequence: TGTGCCAGCAGTCCAGAATTCCGACAGGGGCTGGCTTTCTTT. The encoded protein is CASSPEFRQGLAFF.